Below are 29 T cell receptor beta chains sequenced from a single sample in a study of T cells in Graves' hyperthyroidism and ophthalmopathy. Researchers amplified the TCR beta CDR3 regions from RNA transcripts. The HTBI primer set drove a first-round RT-PCR of the TCR CDR3. MiXCR, run by TCRdb on the multiplex PCR reads, gives a single entry per CDR3 protein. This sample carries about 480,000 distinct CDR3 sequences, over 13% of them seen once, and the ten largest clones take 15% to 20%. Input material: blood. The receptors come from a woman aged 18 to 35 with Graves' hyperthyroidism.

This clonotype came up many times. The chain is built from TRBV13 and TRBJ2-1; the match to TRBD2 covers 8 bases. The CDR3 extends over 17 amino acids. From germline, CDR1 is PRHDT and CDR2 FYEKMQ (reference sequence). V lost 5 bases to trimming and J lost 8 bases; unmatched junction nucleotides: 17. CDR3: CASSTRLAGPGLDEQFF. In DNA form, the CDR3 reads TGTGCCAGCAGCACCCGGTTAGCGGGGCCAGGTCTGGATGAGCAGTTCTTC.

The V and J genes are TRBV19 and TRBJ2-1; TRBD1 matches at 7 bases. The CDR3 extends over 14 amino acids. Unmatched junction bases numbered 9, after V lost 9 bases and J lost 4 bases. The germline V gene has CDR1 LNHDA and CDR2 SQIVND (reference sequence). The CDR3 spells CASLQGTAYNEQFF. The CDR3, as DNA: TGTGCCAGCCTGCAAGGGACAGCATACAATGAGCAGTTCTTC.

The chain combines TRBV2 with TRBJ2-7, with 9 bases aligning to TRBD2. The CDR3 spans 14 residues. Germline CDR1 is SNHLY and CDR2 is FYNNEI. The trim removed 8 bases at V and 3 bases at J, leaving 8 bases unmatched. CDR3 region: CASPRGSGSYEQYF. The CDR3 DNA follows: TGTGCCAGCCCCCGGGGTAGCGGGAGCTACGAGCAGTACTTC.

This clonotype was seen ten or more times. DNA for the CDR3: TGTGCCAGTAGTACCTCGAGGAGGAGCGGGGTGTATGCTGAAGCTTTCTTT. Residues: CASSTSRRSGVYAEAFF. The chain links TRBV19 to TRBJ1-1; no definite D call. The ends were cut back, 4 bases at V and 6 bases at J, with 24 bases in the middle. In germline, CDR1 is LNHDA, CDR2 SQIVND (reference sequence). The CDR3 consists of 17 residues.

This clonotype was seen many times. The chain uses TRBV19 and TRBJ1-1; D is possibly TRBD1 (5 bases). CDR3 length: 15 residues. Germline V gives CDR1 LNHDA, CDR2 SQIVND (reference sequence). Trimming left V 3 bases short and J 1 base short, with 12 bases between. The CDR3 is CASSIETVTNTEAFF. CDR3 nucleotides: TGTGCCAGTAGTATTGAGACAGTAACGAACACTGAAGCTTTCTTT.

In its sample, this clonotype was seen many times. The chain carries TRBV14 and TRBJ1-4; 7 bases match TRBD1. The germline V gene encodes CDR1 SGHDN and CDR2 FVKESK. The CDR3 sequence is 13 residues long. V was clipped by 4 bases and J by 6 bases; unmatched bases: 2. CDR3 sequence (DNA): TGTGCCAGCAGCCGGGACAGATATGAAAAACTGTTTTTT. Translated: CASSRDRYEKLFF.

This chain links TRBV20-1 with TRBJ2-5; D might be TRBD1 (5 bases). From germline, CDR1 is DFQATT and CDR2 SNEGSKA (reference sequence). The CDR3 is made up of 14 amino acids. V shed 6 bases and J shed 2 bases, with 16 bases lying between them. The CDR3, as DNA: TGCAGTGCCTTCTCTGGACAAGAACAAGAGACCCAGTACTTC. As protein: CSAFSGQEQETQYF.

The CDR3 region is CASSQEGAAHEQYF. CDR3 DNA: TGCGCCAGCAGCCAAGAGGGAGCAGCCCACGAGCAGTACTTC. This chain joins TRBV4-1 and TRBJ2-7; possible D gene TRBD2, 5 bases. The CDR3 is 14 amino acids. The V end was cut by 0 bases, the J end by 5 bases, with 11 bases between. Germline loops: CDR1 MGHRA, CDR2 YSYEKL.

This clonotype was seen at least ten times. This chain's CDR3 is CASRRLAGYTDTQYF. CDR3 nucleotide sequence: TGTGCCAGCAGGCGACTAGCGGGCTACACAGATACGCAGTATTTT. The chain recombines TRBV6-2 or TRBV6-3 with TRBJ2-3; 10 nucleotides align to TRBD2. The germline gives CDR1 MNHEY, CDR2 SVGEGT. The CDR3 has 15 amino acids. J lost 2 bases, V lost 6 bases, and 5 bases had no gene match.

This clonotype was counted ten times or more. This chain links TRBV6-1 with TRBJ2-3; 9 nucleotides line up with TRBD2. Germline trimming cut 8 bases from V and 2 bases from J; bases unmatched to any gene: 2. The CDR3 has 13 amino acids. CDR1 and CDR2 (germline): MNHNS, SASEGT. CDR3 residues: CASRGRDTDTQYF. CDR3 DNA sequence: TGTGCCAGCCGCGGGAGGGACACAGATACGCAGTATTTT.

There are many counts of this clonotype. The chain employs TRBV12-3 or TRBV12-4 and TRBJ1-2; D uncertain. The CDR3 consists of 13 residues. The V end lost 2 bases, the J end lost 4 bases, and 8 bases lay between the germline ends. The DNA of the CDR3 is TGTGCCAGCAGTTTACTGGGATCCTATGGCTACACCTTC. Residues: CASSLLGSYGYTF.

There are many counts of this clonotype. The CDR3 coding sequence is TGTGCCTGGAGTCAAGGATGGACTGAAGCTTTCTTT. This sequence encodes CAWSQGWTEAFF. V usage is TRBV30 and J usage is TRBJ1-1; D is uncertain. This CDR3 comprises 12 residues. In germline, CDR1 is GTSNPN, CDR2 SVGIG (reference sequence). Trimming removed 2 bases from V and 5 bases from J, with 9 bases in between.

This clonotype was counted many times. The chain carries TRBV11-2 and TRBJ1-2, with a possible D match to TRBD1 (6 bases). The CDR3 consists of 15 residues. Trimming left V 4 bases short and J 4 bases short, with 16 bases between. Germline loops: CDR1 SGHAT, CDR2 FQNNGV. The CDR3 nucleotides are TGTGCCAGCAGCTCTCGGGACACCAAAACCTATGGCTACACCTTC. Protein: CASSSRDTKTYGYTF.

This clonotype was recorded at least ten times. The chain is built from TRBV29-1 and TRBJ1-3; D is ambiguous. The CDR3 runs to 11 residues. Germline V gene lookup returns CDR1 SQVTM and CDR2 ANQGSEA. This CDR3 is CSAGLGNTIYF. The CDR3 DNA follows: TGCAGTGCAGGACTTGGAAACACCATATATTTT.

This clonotype has ten or more counts. The chain is built from TRBV7-3 and TRBJ2-3; possibly TRBD1 or TRBD2 for D (8 bases each). V was clipped by 5 bases and J by 6 bases, with 18 bases between them. Germline assignment: CDR1 SGHTA and CDR2 FQGTGA. The CDR3 totals 15 residues. The CDR3, as DNA: TGTGCCAGCAGCCAGGGGGCTAGCGGGTTGGATACGCAGTATTTT. It translates to CASSQGASGLDTQYF.

This clonotype was observed many times. The rearrangement uses TRBV6-1 and TRBJ2-7, with no clear D. The CDR3 totals 15 residues. V lost 5 bases and J lost 0, with 14 bases in between. CDR1 and CDR2 from the germline V gene are MNHNS and SASEGT. DNA of the CDR3: TGTGCCAGCAGTTCCGCTCCGTTAAGCTCCTACGAGCAGTACGTC. Amino acids: CASSSAPLSSYEQYV.

At least ten counts were recorded for this clonotype. The chain links TRBV12-3 or TRBV12-4 to TRBJ2-7; D gene ambiguous. Trimming cost V 4 bases and J 4 bases, with 8 bases left between them. This CDR3 contains 12 residues. As DNA, the CDR3 is TGTGCCAGCAGTTCGGGCACGTACGAGCAGTACTTC. Translating gives CASSSGTYEQYF.

This clonotype has more than one count but fewer than ten. This could be a read error, since a much larger clone is one nucleotide away. This chain uses TRBV6-5 with TRBJ2-1; 9 positions agree with TRBD2. Per germline, CDR1 MNHEY and CDR2 SVGAGI. V lost 3 bases to trimming and J lost 0 bases; unmatched junction nucleotides: 0. This CDR3 comprises 15 residues. The CDR3: CASSYSGGSYNEQFF. The CDR3 bases are TGTGCCAGCAGTTATAGCGGGGGCTCCTACAATGAGCAGTTCTTC.

The rearrangement uses TRBV7-9 and TRBJ2-7; D perhaps matches TRBD2 (7 bases). V dropped 11 bases and J dropped 5 bases, with 16 bases sitting between them. Germline lookup yields CDR1 SEHNR and CDR2 FQNEAQ (reference sequence). CDR3 length: 12 residues. The CDR3 spells CAGGGPSNEQYV. The CDR3 DNA follows: TGTGCCGGGGGGGGCCCCTCGAACGAGCAGTACGTC.

This clonotype was found many times. The chain joins TRBV12-3 or TRBV12-4 to TRBJ1-1; no reliable D call. CDR3 length: 12 amino acids. Trimming pared 7 bases from V and 2 bases from J, leaving 8 bases between. CDR3 region: CASTQGNTEAFF. In DNA form, the CDR3 reads TGTGCCAGCACTCAAGGAAACACTGAAGCTTTCTTT.

This clonotype came up a few times. The rearrangement joins TRBV5-1 to TRBJ2-1; D possibly corresponds to TRBD2 (6 bases). There are 16 residues in the CDR3. CDR1 is SGHRS and CDR2 is YFSETQ in the germline V gene. The V end was cut by 6 bases, the J end by 0 bases, with 16 bases between. CDR3 in amino acids: CASKEPSDLSYNEQFF. In DNA, the CDR3 is TGCGCCAGCAAGGAACCTAGCGACCTCTCCTACAATGAGCAGTTCTTC.

This clonotype was seen a few times. This sequence joins TRBV13 and TRBJ2-1, with D possibly matching TRBD2 (5 bases). Germline V gives CDR1 PRHDT, CDR2 FYEKMQ (reference sequence). V was cut by 5 bases and J by 5 bases, with 19 bases left in between. The CDR3 covers 16 residues. CDR3 sequence: CASSSLGLNVHNEQFF. CDR3 sequence (DNA): TGTGCCAGCAGCAGTCTAGGACTTAACGTTCACAATGAGCAGTTCTTC.

This clonotype has a count of ten or more. The chain uses TRBV6-1 and TRBJ2-1, with a weak D call TRBD2 (5 bases). Trimming took 10 bases from V and 6 from J, leaving 13 bases between them. The germline V gene encodes CDR1 MNHNS and CDR2 SASEGT. The CDR3 spans 12 residues. The CDR3 is CAIRGPFNEQFF. The CDR3 coding sequence is TGTGCCATCCGGGGTCCCTTCAATGAGCAGTTCTTC.

The genes are TRBV18 and TRBJ2-3; TRBD2 is a possible D gene (6 bases). This CDR3 is built from 15 residues. The germline gives CDR1 KGHSH, CDR2 LQKENI. V dropped 3 bases and J dropped 5 bases, with 15 bases sitting between them. This chain's CDR3 is CASSPGLNQGDTQYF. In nucleotides, the CDR3 is TGTGCCAGCTCACCCGGACTAAATCAGGGAGATACGCAGTATTTT.

This clonotype has a count of ten or more. This sequence joins TRBV6-1 and TRBJ1-4, with 7 nucleotides matching TRBD1. In germline, CDR1 is MNHNS, CDR2 SASEGT. The J segment lost 8 bases and the V segment lost 7 bases, leaving 10 bases of the junction unmatched. The CDR3 consists of 14 residues. The CDR3 loop is CASNIDRDGEKLFF. In DNA, the CDR3 is TGTGCCAGCAATATCGACAGGGACGGGGAAAAACTGTTTTTT.

This clonotype was seen only a few times. J is TRBJ2-7 and V is TRBV5-1; D is unclear. The CDR3 loop spans 15 amino acids. Looked up from germline, CDR1 is SGHRS and CDR2 is YFSETQ. V gave up 0 bases and J gave up 0 bases, with 10 bases separating them. CDR3 amino acids: CASSLEGRSSYEQYF. CDR3 bases: TGCGCCAGCAGCTTGGAGGGCAGGAGCTCCTACGAGCAGTACTTC.

The chain uses TRBV19 and TRBJ2-3; D is undetermined. The V end lost 3 bases, the J end lost 2 bases, and 15 bases lay between the germline ends. This CDR3 has 16 amino acids. The germline V gene encodes CDR1 LNHDA and CDR2 SQIVND (reference sequence). The CDR3 DNA is TGTGCCAGTAGTATTGGAGTCGGCTCTCACACAGATACGCAGTATTTT. Amino acid sequence: CASSIGVGSHTDTQYF.

Note on this clonotype: This may come from a read error, since a much larger clone is one base off. The rearrangement links TRBV7-2 to TRBJ2-3; the D gene is possibly TRBD1 (7 bases). The germline gives CDR1 SGHTA, CDR2 FQGNSA. This CDR3 has 14 residues. As DNA, the CDR3 is TGTGTCAGCAGCCCCAAGACAGGGAGGGATACGCAGTATTTT. It encodes CVSSPKTGRDTQYF.

This chain joins TRBV6-1 and TRBJ1-2; D is possibly TRBD1 (6 bases). This CDR3 region has 13 residues. Trimming removed 6 bases at V and 8 bases at J, with 16 bases between. Germline V gene sequence: CDR1 MNHNS, CDR2 SASEGT. The CDR3 DNA reads as TGTGCCAGCAGGCAGGGGATACTATGGGGCTACACCTTC. It translates to CASRQGILWGYTF.